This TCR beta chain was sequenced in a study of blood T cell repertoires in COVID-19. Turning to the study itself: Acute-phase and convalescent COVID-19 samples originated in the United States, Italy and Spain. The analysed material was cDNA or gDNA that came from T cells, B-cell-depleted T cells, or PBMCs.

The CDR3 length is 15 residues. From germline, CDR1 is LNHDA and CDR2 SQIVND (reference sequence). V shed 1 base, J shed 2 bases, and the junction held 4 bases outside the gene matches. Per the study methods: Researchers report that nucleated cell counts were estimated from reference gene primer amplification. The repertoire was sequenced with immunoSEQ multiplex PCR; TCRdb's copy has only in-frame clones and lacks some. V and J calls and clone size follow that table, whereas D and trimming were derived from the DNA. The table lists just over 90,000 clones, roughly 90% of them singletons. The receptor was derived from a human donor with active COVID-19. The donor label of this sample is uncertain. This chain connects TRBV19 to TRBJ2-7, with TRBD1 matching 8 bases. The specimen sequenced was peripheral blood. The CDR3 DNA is TGTGCCAGTAGTATAGGGACAGGGAGACCCTACGAGCAGTACTTC. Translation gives CASSIGTGRPYEQYF.